This record concerns one T cell receptor (beta chain) sequence. Antigen: not known. PCR used 60 Vbeta primers and 13 Jbeta primers. The data were produced by immunoSEQ multiplex PCR, yet TCRdb's version contains in-frame clones alone and is incomplete. The sample holds fewer than 200,000 clones, 84% seen once. CDR1 is MGHRA, CDR2 YSYEKL, per germline. The V end was cut by 0 bases, the J end by 7 bases, with 9 bases between. The CDR3 is made up of 13 amino acids. This record comes from a study of cytomegalovirus exposure and HLA in healthy donors. General study results and limits: Presence/absence analyses took donor sequencing depth as roughly uniform. In an earlier analysis, about 87% or about 30%: the productive usage of most TCR beta V segments. Highest at DRB1 and lowest at HLA-C, TCR association rates differed among HLA loci in a later analysis.

This sequence originates from a girl aged 2 to 9 in good health and CMV-seropositive. The specimen was PBMCs. V gene TRBV4-1 combines with J gene TRBJ1-1; D remains ambiguous. CDR3 coding DNA: TGCGCCAGCAGCCAAGATATGGGCAGTGAAGCTTTCTTT. It translates to CASSQDMGSEAFF.